This TCR beta chain was recovered during a study of shared clonotypes between healthy human individuals. About the study: There were three CD4 naive, three CD4 memory, two CD8 naive and one CD8 memory plates per donor. Whole-study results and caveats: Four donors shared approximately 5% of their naive CD4 clonotypes. Generally, estimated richness proved larger in naive subsets than it did in memory subsets.

Germline V lookup: CDR1 MNHEY, CDR2 SMNVEV (reference sequence). CDR3 size: 14 residues. V was pared by 5 bases and J by 4 bases, with 8 bases of the junction left unmatched. Comment on this clone: Its antigen is unidentified.

Donors were Caucasian adults residing in Nashville, Tennessee, USA. The method was immunoSEQ multiplex PCR; TCRdb's version includes in-frame clones alone and lacks a portion of them. The sample has 1.5 million to 1.9 million clones; around 98% are singletons. V is TRBV27 and J is TRBJ2-7, with 7 bases that match TRBD1. This TCR was sampled from a man younger than 40 in good health. The sequenced sample was naive CD4+ T cells sorted from blood. Subset in this sample: CD45RA+ positively selected. CDR3 region: CASSTRQGGYEQYF. CDR3 nucleotide sequence: TGTGCCAGCAGTACAAGACAGGGCGGATACGAGCAGTACTTC.